The entry below gives a single TCR beta chain sequence along with its context. Germline V gene lookup returns CDR1 MNHEY and CDR2 SMNVEV (reference sequence). This CDR3 contains 17 residues. The V gene end was trimmed by 2 bases and the J gene end by 4 bases; junction bases not matched to a gene: 12. The repertoire was sequenced with immunoSEQ multiplex PCR; TCRdb's copy has only in-frame clones and lacks some. Of 250,000 to 400,000 clones listed, around 87% were seen once; the top ten hold approximately 5.3%. Those who participated ranged in age from roughly 18 to 89 years and resided in about two dozen US areas. This sample stems from a study of blood T cell repertoires in COVID-19.

The sequenced material came from PBMCs or T cells enriched from blood (not recorded which). The J gene is TRBJ1-2, the V gene TRBV27; 8 nucleotides agree with TRBD1. The TCR was taken from a woman aged 25 to 39 who had recovered from COVID-19. CDR3 region: CASSLTPPGGKGYGYTF. In DNA, the CDR3 is TGTGCCAGCAGTTTAACCCCCCCAGGGGGCAAGGGCTATGGCTACACCTTC.